This TCR beta chain was identified during a study of blood T cells in healthy people across ages. PCR was performed a second time for about 7 to 12 cycles using a sample-barcoded 5' primer and a J-beta primer mix. Each cDNA molecule carried a tag from a template-switch adaptor that contained 12 random nucleotides. TCRdb processed the 5' RACE reads anew with MiXCR; each CDR3 protein has one entry. Here the sample spans roughly 1.9 million distinct CDR3 sequences, 35% to 50% being singletons. This clonotype has at least ten counts. The V gene lost 0 bases and the J gene lost 3 bases, with 6 bases spanning the gap. The CDR3 is 13 residues long. Per germline, CDR1 LNHNV and CDR2 YYDKDF (reference sequence).

The chain links TRBV15 to TRBJ2-7; D might be TRBD1 (5 bases). Specimen: blood. The origin of this receptor is a human donor in good health. The DNA for the CDR3 is TGTGCCACCAGCAGAGATACAGGCTACGAGCAGTACTTC. Translated, it gives CATSRDTGYEQYF.